The rows below give T cell receptor beta chains drawn from one sample of a study of blood T cell repertoires in COVID-19. Profiled with immunoSEQ multiplex PCR; TCRdb holds only in-frame clones, not every one. The sample lists 60,000 or so clones, approximately 90% occurring once. The sequencing input was peripheral blood. These receptors all stem from a human donor with active COVID-19. The donor label of this sample is uncertain. CDR3s include the opening cysteine and the closing phenylalanine or tryptophan. Each record gives: clone size, V gene, J gene, D gene, CDR3 DNA, CDR3 protein. A D gene is named only where the DNA matches it firmly. Clone size appears in some rows only: once, few, many, or a class for an expanded clone.

NA	TRBV7-9	TRBJ2-1	NA	TGTGCCAGCAGCTCCTCGGGTTACAAGAGGGATGAGCAGTTCTTC	CASSSSGYKRDEQFF
NA	TRBV7-2	TRBJ2-1	TRBD1	TGTGCCAGCAGCCAGACGGGACAGGGAATCAATGAGCAGTTCTTC	CASSQTGQGINEQFF
NA	TRBV4-2	TRBJ1-3	TRBD1	TGTGCCAGCAGCCAACCTAGGACAGGGAACTCTGGAAACACCATATATTTT	CASSQPRTGNSGNTIYF
NA	TRBV28	TRBJ2-1	TRBD1	TGTGCCAGCAGTTTTCGAGACAGGGGGCTTAATGAGCAGTTCTTC	CASSFRDRGLNEQFF
NA	TRBV7-9	TRBJ2-7	TRBD2	TGTGCCAGCTTAGCGGGAGGCGGCGAGCAGTACTTC	CASLAGGGEQYF
NA	TRBV4-1	TRBJ2-5	NA	TGCGCCAGCAGCCAAGAGCGGGGGCGCCAAGAGACCCAGTACTTC	CASSQERGRQETQYF
NA	TRBV19	TRBJ1-2	NA	TGTGCCAGCGAAGGGGTTGGCTACACCTTC	CASEGVGYTF
NA	TRBV28	TRBJ1-1	NA	TGTGCCAGCCTGGGTCTCTTGAGGTCACAAGCTTTCTTT	CASLGLLRSQAFF
NA	TRBV7-2	TRBJ1-2	NA	TGTGCCAGCAGCTTAGCCGGGATCTATGGCTACACCTTC	CASSLAGIYGYTF
NA	TRBV3-1/TRBV3-2	TRBJ1-5	NA	TGTGCCAGCAGCCAAGATCTGCGGGGGAATCAGCCCCAGCATTTT	CASSQDLRGNQPQHF
once	TRBV27	TRBJ2-7	TRBD1	TGTGCCAGCAAAGGGACAGGGGCAGCCGAGCAGTACTTC	CASKGTGAAEQYF
NA	TRBV9	TRBJ1-2	NA	TGTGCCAGCAGCGTAGCTTCGACAGCCTATGGCTACACCTTC	CASSVASTAYGYTF
NA	TRBV2	TRBJ1-1	TRBD1	TGTGCCAGCAGTGAAGATTTAACAGGGGCGAGAACTGAAGCTTTCTTT	CASSEDLTGARTEAFF
NA	TRBV3-1/TRBV3-2	TRBJ2-2	NA	TGTGCCAGCAGCCGGAGGGGTAATACCGGGGAGCTGTTTTTT	CASSRRGNTGELFF
NA	TRBV7-6	TRBJ2-7	NA	TGTGCCAGCAGCTCTACCGGTACCAACGAGCAGTACTTC	CASSSTGTNEQYF
few	TRBV4-2	TRBJ1-4	TRBD1	TGTGCCAGCAGCCTTCGACAGGGGGCGGAGGATGAAAAACTGTTTTTT	CASSLRQGAEDEKLFF
NA	TRBV2	TRBJ1-1	TRBD1	TGTGCCAGCAGTGCCCGGACAGGGCAAGCTTTCTTT	CASSARTGQAFF
NA	TRBV27	TRBJ2-2	TRBD1	TGTGCCAGCAGTAGTAGACAGGGGGGGTACGGGGAGCTGTTTTTT	CASSSRQGGYGELFF
NA	TRBV19	TRBJ2-3	NA	TGTGCCAGTAGTATAGGGACAGCATACCTCACAGATACGCAGTATTTT	CASSIGTAYLTDTQYF
NA	TRBV28	TRBJ2-7	NA	TGTGCCAGCAGTTTCGGGGAGTACGAGCAGTACTTC	CASSFGEYEQYF
NA	TRBV11-2	TRBJ2-7	NA	TGTGCCAGCAGCCCTCGGGACGGGAGAGGCTACGAGCAGTACTTC	CASSPRDGRGYEQYF
NA	TRBV10-3	TRBJ2-1	TRBD2	TGTGCCATCAGAGGGGCTAGCGGGAGGGCCATCGATGAGCAGTTCTTC	CAIRGASGRAIDEQFF
NA	TRBV5-1	TRBJ2-7	NA	TGCGCCAGCAGCTCCGCCGAGGCCGGTAGCGAGCAGTACTTC	CASSSAEAGSEQYF
NA	TRBV27	TRBJ2-7	TRBD2	TGTGCCAGCAGTCCAGGTGGGCTAGCGGGTAGGTTTTACGAGCAGTACTTC	CASSPGGLAGRFYEQYF
NA	TRBV9	TRBJ1-4	TRBD1	TGTGCCAGCAGCATCGGACAGGGGGCGTTCGAAAAACTGTTTTTT	CASSIGQGAFEKLFF
NA	TRBV30	TRBJ2-7	TRBD1	TGTGCCTGGACGCGGACAGGGCGAACCTACGAGCAGTACTTC	CAWTRTGRTYEQYF
NA	TRBV9	TRBJ2-1	NA	TGTGCCAGCAGCGTAGGGCGCGGGACTTACAATGAGCAGTTCTTC	CASSVGRGTYNEQFF
NA	TRBV28	TRBJ1-1	TRBD1	TGTGCCAGCAATCTTATGGGACAGAGAAACACTGAAGCTTTCTTT	CASNLMGQRNTEAFF
few	TRBV2	TRBJ1-5	TRBD1	TGTGCCAGCAGTGGGACAGGGAGGGAGGTAGGGCCCCAGCATTTT	CASSGTGREVGPQHF
NA	TRBV14	TRBJ2-7	TRBD2	TGTGCCAGCAGCCGTGGGACTAGCGGGAGCGAGCAGTACTTC	CASSRGTSGSEQYF
once	TRBV27	TRBJ1-2	NA	TGTGCCAGCAGTGAAACAGGAATCGGTGGCTACACCTTC	CASSETGIGGYTF
NA	TRBV19	TRBJ1-1	NA	TGTGCCAGTACCGCGACCGGGACTGAAGCTTTCTTT	CASTATGTEAFF
NA	TRBV28	TRBJ1-1	NA	TGTGCCAGCAGTTTCCCAGGGAAAGCTTTCTTT	CASSFPGKAFF
NA	TRBV4-1	TRBJ2-1	TRBD2	TGCGCCAGCAGCCAGGGACTAGCGGGGGGGAATGAGCAGTTCTTC	CASSQGLAGGNEQFF
NA	TRBV18	TRBJ2-1	TRBD1	TGTGCCAGCTCACCTCTCCAGGGGGCTCGGACTTTCAGCAATGAGCAGTTCTTC	CASSPLQGARTFSNEQFF
NA	TRBV18	TRBJ2-5	TRBD1	TGTGCCAGCTCACCCGGGACAGGGGCGAGGGGGACCCAGTACTTC	CASSPGTGARGTQYF